The entry below describes one TCR beta chain. Its antigen remains unknown. Primers for the PCR totalled 60 Vbeta and 13 Jbeta. Sequenced by immunoSEQ multiplex PCR; TCRdb stores in-frame clones only, minus some. The sample records 150,000 to 180,000 clones, more than 75% being singletons. This record belongs to a study of cytomegalovirus exposure and HLA in healthy donors. The CDR3 has 14 amino acids. Losses at the gene ends were 6 bases for V and 1 base for J; bases not matched to a gene: 4. CDR1 LNHDA and CDR2 SQIVND come from the germline V gene (reference sequence). Study-wide results and caveats: Later on, a genetic analysis was performed. It linked a missense variant in DCLRE1C with V- and J-gene trimming of TCR beta.

The chain links TRBV19 to TRBJ1-1; TRBD1 aligns across 8 bases. Input material: PBMCs. The sequence was collected from a woman in her thirties or forties in good health and CMV-seropositive. The CDR3: CASSAGTGNTEAFF. CDR3 in DNA: TGTGCCAGTAGCGCCGGGACAGGGAACACTGAAGCTTTCTTT.